Below, 9 T cell receptor beta chains from the same sample are listed, as sequenced in a study of T cell responses to AZD1222 COVID-19 vaccine (dated by TCRdb to the early 2020s). The library relied on the immunoSEQ multiplex PCR assay. Entries here come from immuneACCESS through TCRdb and include only in-frame sequences with V and J called. Some clones fail to appear in such tables; in the studies checked, an unresolved V gene covers under half of the shortfall, and the cause of the remainder is unknown. This sample gives about 85,000 clones in total; about 87% of them show up just once. The biggest ten clones account for less than 20% of the sample. Reading the label with the study, this specimen's time point is: baseline before first vaccination. Material: peripheral blood, obtained on day 0 of AZD1222 vaccination. Receptors were obtained from an adult in good health.

V is TRBV6-2 or TRBV6-3 and J is TRBJ1-3; 7 bases line up with TRBD1. Looked up from germline, CDR1 is MNHEY and CDR2 is SVGEGT. V lost 2 bases to trimming and J lost 7 bases; unmatched junction nucleotides: 2. This CDR3 is 13 amino acids long. This CDR3 is CASSYGGGNTIYF. The CDR3 nucleotides read TGTGCCAGCAGTTACGGAGGGGGCAACACCATATATTTT.

The chain couples TRBV11-3 to TRBJ2-5, with 10 positions matching TRBD2. V lost 4 bases, J lost 0 bases, and 2 bases stayed unmatched. The CDR3 has 15 amino acids. Germline V gene data show CDR1 as SGHNT and CDR2 as YENEEA. CDR3 nucleotides: TGTGCCAGCAGCTCTAGCGGGAGAGACCAAGAGACCCAGTACTTC. Amino acid sequence: CASSSSGRDQETQYF. Full variable domain (remainder filled in from reference TRBV11-3 and TRBJ2-5): EAGVVQSPRYKIIEKKQPVAFWCNPISGHNTLYWYLQNLGQGPELLIRYENEEAVDDSQLPKDRFSAERLKGVDSTLKIQPAELGDSAVYLCASSSSGRDQETQYFGPGTRLLVL.

This sequence joins TRBV9 and TRBJ2-5, with D possibly matching TRBD2 (6 bases). The V end was cut by 4 bases, the J end by 4 bases, with 17 bases between. The CDR3 is made up of 15 amino acids. Per germline, CDR1 SGDLS and CDR2 YYNGEE. CDR3 protein: CASSLASQGGETQYF. The CDR3 bases are TGTGCCAGCAGCCTAGCGTCTCAAGGTGGAGAGACCCAGTACTTC.

The chain employs TRBV14 and TRBJ2-7; D is unresolved. Germline assignment: CDR1 SGHDN and CDR2 FVKESK. V shed 0 bases and J shed 1 base, with 7 bases lying between them. This CDR3 is 14 amino acids long. CDR3 loop: CASSQDLASYEQYF. The CDR3 DNA sequence: TGTGCCAGCAGCCAAGATTTGGCATCCTACGAGCAGTACTTC. Full variable domain (rest looked up from reference TRBV14 and TRBJ2-7): EAGVTQFPSHSVIEKGQTVTLRCDPISGHDNLYWYRRVMGKEIKFLLHFVKESKQDESGMPNNRFLAERTGGTYSTLKVQPAELEDSGVYFCASSQDLASYEQYFGPGTRLTVT.

This chain connects TRBV6-2 or TRBV6-3 to TRBJ2-4; possible D gene TRBD1, 5 bases. Germline-derived CDR1 and CDR2 are MNHEY and SVGEGT. V was clipped by 6 bases and J by 9 bases, with 15 bases between them. The CDR3 runs to 13 residues. The DNA for the CDR3 is TGTGCCAGCAGCTGGGGCCCGAGTGGCATTCAGTACTTC. Its protein product is CASSWGPSGIQYF.

The rearrangement uses TRBV4-2 and TRBJ2-1; tentatively, D is TRBD2 (5 bases). Germline V CDR1 and CDR2: LGHNA, YNFKEQ. The CDR3 is 16 amino acids. The V and J ends lost 4 bases and 5 bases respectively, with 18 bases between them. The CDR3 sequence: CASSPPRSGPNNEQFF. CDR3 in DNA: TGTGCCAGCAGCCCGCCGCGGAGCGGTCCGAACAATGAGCAGTTCTTC.

The table lists this clone with a count of one. This chain joins TRBV5-1 and TRBJ1-5; D is uncertain. The V end was cut by 0 bases, the J end by 6 bases, with 7 bases between. Germline CDR1 reads SGHRS; CDR2 reads YFSETQ. This CDR3 contains 13 residues. The CDR3 region is CASSLDAGQPQHF. The CDR3 DNA follows: TGCGCCAGCAGCTTGGATGCGGGTCAGCCCCAGCATTTT. The full variable domain, rest sourced from reference TRBV5-1 and TRBJ1-5, is KAGVTQTPRYLIKTRGQQVTLSCSPISGHRSVSWYQQTPGQGLQFLFEYFSETQRNKGNFPGRFSGRQFSNSRSEMNVSTLELGDSALYLCASSLDAGQPQHFGDGTRLSIL.

J is TRBJ2-1 and V is TRBV10-1; D is undetermined. This CDR3 contains 14 residues. The germline V and J ends were trimmed by 2 bases and 5 bases, with 10 bases remaining between them. CDR1 and CDR2 from the germline V gene are WNHNN and SYGVQD (reference sequence). CDR3 DNA: TGCGCCAGCAGTGAGGAGGTAGCTAACAATGAGCAGTTCTTC. Its protein product is CASSEEVANNEQFF.

A word on this clone: A junction end diverges from the germline sequence, so it may reflect a read error. The gene calls are TRBV7-8 and TRBJ1-2, with a possible D match to TRBD1 (6 bases). This CDR3 is 18 amino acids long. In germline, CDR1 is SGHVS, CDR2 FQNEAQ. The CDR3 DNA is TGTGCCAGCAGGTTAGTCAACAACCACACAGGGTGTGGCTATGGCTACACCTTC. As protein: CASRLVNNHTGCGYGYTF.